These 16 T cell receptor beta chains were sequenced from one sample in a study of T cells in Graves' hyperthyroidism and ophthalmopathy. RNA transcripts were the template for amplifying TCR beta CDR3 regions. TCR CDR3 regions were first amplified by RT-PCR with HTBI primers. TCRdb called the multiplex PCR reads again in MiXCR, with one record for every CDR3 protein. Seen here are approximately 490,000 distinct CDR3 sequences, roughly 23% observed once, and the top ten hold roughly 49%. Material for sequencing was blood. The receptors stem from a woman between 65 and 79 years old with Graves' ophthalmopathy.

This chain joins TRBV7-9 and TRBJ2-1; tentative D call: TRBD2 (5 bases). V dropped 0 bases and J dropped 8 bases, with 14 bases sitting between them. This CDR3 is built from 15 residues. From germline, CDR1 is SEHNR and CDR2 FQNEAQ (reference sequence). CDR3 loop: CASSLAAVAWDEQFF. CDR3 coding DNA: TGTGCCAGCAGCTTAGCAGCGGTCGCGTGGGATGAGCAGTTCTTC.

This clonotype was observed at least ten times. The chain is built from TRBV7-2 and TRBJ2-7; maybe TRBD2 (6 bases). V was cut by 6 bases and J by 3 bases, with 12 bases left in between. Germline lookup yields CDR1 SGHTA and CDR2 FQGNSA. The CDR3 sequence is 13 residues long. The CDR3 DNA follows: TGTGCCAGCAGGCCCGGGAGCCACTACGAGCAGTACTTC. Amino acid sequence: CASRPGSHYEQYF.

This rearrangement joins TRBV10-3 to TRBJ1-5; the D is unclear. V was trimmed by 0 bases and J by 4 bases, leaving 4 bases between them. CDR1 is ENHRY and CDR2 is SYGVKD in the germline V gene. The CDR3 sequence is 13 residues long. In nucleotides, the CDR3 is TGTGCCATCAGTGAGTCTAAAAATCAGCCCCAGCATTTT. Translation gives CAISESKNQPQHF.

This sequence joins TRBV6-1 and TRBJ2-7; TRBD2 aligns across 7 bases. The CDR3 totals 13 residues. The trim removed 6 bases at V and 7 bases at J, leaving 9 bases unmatched. CDR1 is MNHNS and CDR2 is SASEGT in the germline V gene. The CDR3 reads CASRVGPGGEQYF. Here the CDR3 DNA reads TGTGCCAGCAGGGTCGGCCCCGGGGGGGAGCAGTACTTC.

This chain uses TRBV14 with TRBJ1-5, with 7 bases matching TRBD1. V shed 3 bases and J 1 base; nucleotides not matched to a gene: 6. The CDR3 is 16 residues long. Germline values: CDR1 SGHDN, CDR2 FVKESK. CDR3 sequence reads: CASSHSGTESNQPQHF. The CDR3, as DNA: TGTGCCAGCAGCCATTCCGGGACAGAAAGCAATCAGCCCCAGCATTTT.

This chain connects TRBV24-1 to TRBJ2-5; no definite D call. V shed 7 bases and J shed 2 bases, with 13 bases lying between them. Germline V gene data show CDR1 as KGHDR and CDR2 as SFDVKD. This CDR3 spans 14 amino acids. The CDR3 DNA follows: TGTGCCACCAGGGAGAGTGGGCAGCAAGAGACCCAGTACTTC. Translated, it gives CATRESGQQETQYF.

This clonotype occurred many times. The rearrangement links TRBV6-1 to TRBJ2-6, with D maybe TRBD2 (7 bases). V was cut by 6 bases and J by 4 bases, with 10 bases left in between. CDR1 is MNHNS, CDR2 SASEGT, per germline. CDR3 length: 14 residues. CDR3 sequence: CASSRGAGANVLTF. Here the CDR3 DNA reads TGTGCCAGCAGCCGGGGGGCAGGGGCCAACGTCCTGACTTTC.

The table lists this clonotype with many counts. The chain joins TRBV12-3 or TRBV12-4 to TRBJ2-7, with D possibly TRBD1 on 6 matching bases. Trimming cost V 6 bases and J 0 bases, with 18 bases left between them. The CDR3 covers 16 residues. The CDR3 loop reads CASRKTRRGSSYEQYF. The CDR3 DNA follows: TGTGCCAGCAGGAAGACTCGCAGGGGCAGCTCCTACGAGCAGTACTTC.

This clonotype has just a few counts. V is TRBV29-1 and J is TRBJ2-5; no clear D gene. V lost 4 bases to trimming and J lost 4 bases, with 13 bases between them. Germline V lookup: CDR1 SQVTM, CDR2 ANQGSEA. The CDR3 totals 13 residues. The CDR3 region has the DNA TGCAGCGTTGTTAAGTCGGTAGGAGAGACCCAGTACTTC. Encoded protein: CSVVKSVGETQYF.

A word on this clonotype: One base away lies a much larger clone, so this may be a sequencing read error. The chain is built from TRBV2 and TRBJ2-7; D unclear. CDR1 and CDR2 (germline): SNHLY, FYNNEI. This CDR3 comprises 16 residues. CDR3 amino acids: CASGDSLGAASYEQYF. CDR3 in DNA: TGTGCCAGCGGTGATTCCCTCGGCGCCGCATCCTACGAGCAGTACTTC.

This clonotype was recorded at least ten times. The rearrangement links TRBV6-1 to TRBJ2-3, with 8 bases aligning to TRBD2. In germline, CDR1 is MNHNS, CDR2 SASEGT. This CDR3 region has 15 residues. The trim removed 2 bases at V and 0 bases at J, leaving 1 base unmatched. The CDR3 protein is CASSEIAGSTDTQYF. The CDR3 DNA follows: TGTGCCAGCAGTGAAATAGCGGGAAGCACAGATACGCAGTATTTT.

The DNA of the CDR3 is TGTGCCTGGAGTGTACGACTAGCGGGCACCGGGGAGCTGTTTTTT. Translating it yields CAWSVRLAGTGELFF. The rearrangement links TRBV30 to TRBJ2-2; 10 nucleotides align to TRBD2. The CDR3 is 15 amino acids. The V segment lost 0 bases and the J segment 4 bases; nucleotides outside the gene matches: 2. Germline CDR1 is GTSNPN and CDR2 is SVGIG (reference sequence). Combining the CDR3 with reference TRBV30 and TRBJ2-2 gives the whole variable domain SQTIHQWPATLVQPVGSPLSLECTVEGTSNPNLYWYRQAAGRGLQLLFYSVGIGQISSEVPQNLSASRPQDRQFILSSKKLLLSDSGFYLCAWSVRLAGTGELFFGEGSRLTVL.

This rearrangement joins TRBV13 to TRBJ2-7; 9 bases are shared with TRBD2. The V segment lost 3 bases and the J segment 4 bases; nucleotides outside the gene matches: 7. Germline CDR1 reads PRHDT; CDR2 reads FYEKMQ (reference sequence). The CDR3 is 15 amino acids. CDR3 in amino acids: CASSLQGTSGYEQYF. Here the CDR3 DNA reads TGTGCCAGCAGCTTGCAGGGTACTAGCGGGTACGAGCAGTACTTC.

This clonotype was observed a few times. This chain links TRBV6-1 with TRBJ2-7; 11 nucleotides line up with TRBD2. The CDR3 is made up of 14 amino acids. CDR1 and CDR2 (germline): MNHNS, SASEGT. J was trimmed by 9 bases and V by 5 bases; bases with no gene match: 9. The CDR3 DNA is TGTGCCAGCAGTCAGACTAGCGGGAAAATCGGGCAGTACTTC. Its protein product is CASSQTSGKIGQYF.

This clonotype was recorded many times. This chain links TRBV12-3 or TRBV12-4 with TRBJ1-1; no firm D call. The CDR3 spans 12 residues. V was shortened by 3 bases and J by 7 bases, with 9 bases between the two germline ends. CDR3 coding DNA: TGTGCCAGCAGTTTCCCCTGGGATGAAGCTTTCTTT. Translated: CASSFPWDEAFF.

The CDR3 region has the DNA TGCAGTGCTAGTTGGGGGAGGAGGTCCTACAATGAGCAGTTCTTC. This translates into CSASWGRRSYNEQFF. The chain carries TRBV20-1 and TRBJ2-1, with TRBD2 as a possible D gene (6 bases). Germline V lookup: CDR1 DFQATT, CDR2 SNEGSKA (reference sequence). This CDR3 is built from 15 residues. With 3 bases removed from V and 1 base from J, the gap between germline ends came to 13 bases.